The sequence of this T cell receptor (beta chain) was determined in a study of T cell changes during pregnancy in multiple sclerosis (dated by TCRdb to between 2019 and 2020). Regarding the research as a whole: The study looked at changes in the T cell repertoire across pregnancy in women with multiple sclerosis.

A word on this clone: This clone's antigen is unknown. The record has no base qualities; no much larger clone is one base away.

Receptor libraries were prepared by the immunoSEQ multiplex PCR assay. The table was pulled from immuneACCESS by TCRdb, which kept in-frame rearrangements only. Such tables lose some clones; where checked, under half of the loss comes from unresolved V genes, and the rest has no known cause. A total of around 28,000 clones appear in this sample, approximately 91% of them only once. The ten largest clonotypes hold approximately 0.55% of the sample. After removal of 0 bases from V and 5 bases from J, the junction retains 4 bases not matched to a gene. CDR1 and CDR2 were assigned from the germline V gene as SGHRS and YFSETQ. Reading from cysteine to phenylalanine, the CDR3 counts 15 amino acids. The kept DNA is CDR3 alone, 45 bases in frame from the first base.

The material sequenced was CD4+ T cells from peripheral blood mononuclear cells, taken in the first trimester of pregnancy. This chain is built from TRBV5-1 and TRBJ2-5; 10 nucleotides in the junction match TRBD2. The clonotype was recovered from a female donor in good health, enrolled as a control in a pregnancy study. Here is the DNA: TGCGCCAGCAGCTTGGCAGCGGGGGGGCTCGAGACCCAGTACTTC. Its protein reads: CASSLAAGGLETQYF.